The 28 T cell receptor beta chains reported below all come from one sample, sequenced in a study of control samples from healthy donors and cancer patients (dated by TCRdb to 2018 to 2021). Library creation used the immunoSEQ multiplex PCR assay. What TCRdb holds here is the immuneACCESS table cut down to in-frame rearrangements. Part of the clones is not present; checked against another copy, under half of the missing clones reflect an unresolved V gene, and the others are unexplained. Counted in this sample were 110,000 or so clones; approximately 90% of them appeared once. The top ten hold roughly 15% of the sample. The sequenced sample was blood. These receptors were taken from a woman between 50 and 59 years old in good health.

This chain uses TRBV14 with TRBJ2-1; 9 nucleotides align to TRBD2. The CDR3 is 16 residues long. Trimming cost V 5 bases and J 0 bases; bases outside gene matches: 5. CDR1 and CDR2 from the germline V gene are SGHDN and FVKESK. The chain's CDR3 is CASSGRLAVSYNEQFF. The CDR3, as DNA: TGTGCCAGCAGCGGACGACTAGCGGTCTCCTACAATGAGCAGTTCTTC.

This clone was picked up a small number of times. The V and J genes are TRBV12-5 and TRBJ2-7; D unresolved. Trimming left V 0 bases short and J 2 bases short, with 8 bases between. From germline, CDR1 is LGHNT and CDR2 FRNRAP. The length of the CDR3 is 14 residues. CDR3 amino acids: CASGLVPNAYEQYF. The DNA of the CDR3 is TGTGCTAGTGGTTTGGTACCGAATGCCTACGAGCAGTACTTC.

This clone was detected a few times. The chain carries TRBV4-1 and TRBJ1-5; the D gene is possibly TRBD1 (6 bases). V dropped 3 bases and J dropped 2 bases, with 11 bases sitting between them. The CDR3 sequence is 15 residues long. CDR1 is MGHRA, CDR2 YSYEKL, per germline. The CDR3 bases are TGCGCCAGCAGCCAGGTACAGGGTGGCAATCAGCCCCAGCATTTT. It translates to CASSQVQGGNQPQHF.

This clone was detected once. This chain uses TRBV11-1 with TRBJ2-3; 8 bases map to TRBD2. J was trimmed by 0 bases and V by 6 bases; bases with no gene match: 2. Germline-derived CDR1 and CDR2 are SGHAT and FQDESV (reference sequence). The CDR3 contains 14 residues. CDR3 sequence (DNA): TGTGCCAGCAGGCCGGGGGGGAGCACAGATACGCAGTATTTT. Translated: CASRPGGSTDTQYF.

The rearrangement links TRBV6-6 to TRBJ2-3; D not resolved. Germline assignment: CDR1 MNHNY and CDR2 SVGAGI (reference sequence). V was shortened by 7 bases and J by 2 bases, with 7 bases between the two germline ends. The CDR3 loop spans 12 amino acids. The CDR3 DNA reads as TGTGCCAGCACAACCGACACAGATACGCAGTATTTT. Protein sequence: CASTTDTDTQYF.

The chain uses TRBV6-2 or TRBV6-3 and TRBJ2-7; unclear D gene. Germline loops: CDR1 MNHEY, CDR2 SVGEGT. V lost 0 bases, J lost 1 base, and 16 bases lay in between. The CDR3 loop spans 17 amino acids. In nucleotides, the CDR3 is TGTGCCAGCAGTTACTCTCTGGACCCGATTAATTCCTACGAGCAGTACTTC. Residues: CASSYSLDPINSYEQYF.

This sequence joins TRBV19 and TRBJ1-1, with a tentative D call TRBD1 (6 bases). The CDR3 is made up of 13 amino acids. In germline, CDR1 is LNHDA, CDR2 SQIVND (reference sequence). Trimming took 8 bases from V and 0 from J, leaving 10 bases between them. In DNA, the CDR3 is TGTGCCAGTGCAGACAGGATGAACACTGAAGCTTTCTTT. It specifies CASADRMNTEAFF.

This clone has ten or more counts. This chain joins TRBV2 and TRBJ1-1; TRBD1 matches at 8 bases. After removal of 11 bases from V and 8 bases from J, the junction contained 4 bases not matched to a gene. Germline CDR1 and CDR2: SNHLY and FYNNEI. The CDR3 has 10 residues. CDR3 in amino acids: CAGGDREAFF. The CDR3, as DNA: TGTGCCGGAGGGGACAGGGAAGCTTTCTTT.

V gene TRBV15 combines with J gene TRBJ2-7; D might be TRBD1 or TRBD2, each matching 5 bases. In germline, CDR1 is LNHNV, CDR2 YYDKDF (reference sequence). V lost 5 bases and J lost 2, with 10 bases in between. This CDR3 spans 13 amino acids. CDR3 in DNA: TGTGCCACCAGCCTCGGGGCTACCTACGAGCAGTACGTC. It translates to CATSLGATYEQYV.

This chain joins TRBV12-2 and TRBJ2-7; the table's D call, TRBD2, has no DNA check behind it. TRBV12-2 is labeled a pseudogene. The CDR3 spans 13 residues. The DNA of the CDR3 is TGTGCAAGTCGGGAGCAGAGTACCTACGAGCAGTACGTC. It encodes CASREQSTYEQYV.

V and J are TRBV29-1 and TRBJ2-2; D remains unclear. Germline lookup yields CDR1 SQVTM and CDR2 ANQGSEA. The germline V and J ends were trimmed by 0 bases and 7 bases, with 3 bases remaining between them. The CDR3 extends over 11 amino acids. The CDR3 sequence: CSVEEVGELFF. The CDR3 nucleotides are TGCAGCGTTGAAGAGGTCGGGGAGCTGTTTTTT.

The chain joins TRBV19 to TRBJ1-2, with unresolved D. CDR3 size: 15 residues. From germline, CDR1 is LNHDA and CDR2 SQIVND (reference sequence). V shed 1 base and J shed 6 bases, with 15 bases lying between them. CDR3 nucleotides: TGTGCCAGTAGTATAGCCGCAGTAGCTTCCGATGGCTACACCTTC. Its translation: CASSIAAVASDGYTF.

The J gene is TRBJ1-1, the V gene TRBV19; D ambiguous. Trimming stripped 2 bases from V and 1 base from J, with 8 bases between. The CDR3 has 14 residues. CDR1 is LNHDA, CDR2 SQIVND, per germline (reference sequence). CDR3 protein: CASSIIRENTEAFF. The CDR3 DNA sequence: TGTGCCAGTAGTATAATCCGGGAGAACACTGAAGCTTTCTTT.

The gene calls are TRBV29-1 and TRBJ2-1, with no clear D. The CDR3 spans 14 residues. The germline V and J ends were trimmed by 1 base and 6 bases, with 13 bases remaining between them. The germline V gene has CDR1 SQVTM and CDR2 ANQGSEA. CDR3 amino acids: CSVEAQVTRNEQFF. The CDR3 region has the DNA TGCAGCGTTGAAGCTCAGGTAACGCGCAATGAGCAGTTCTTC.

The V call is TRBV7-3, the J call TRBJ1-5, with TRBD1 matching 9 bases. CDR1 SGHTA and CDR2 FQGTGA come from the germline V gene. With V trimmed by 5 bases and J by 0 bases, 11 bases remained unmatched. There are 18 residues in the CDR3. CDR3: CASSRPGQGPYSNQPQHF. The CDR3, as DNA: TGTGCCAGCAGCCGACCGGGACAGGGACCCTATAGCAATCAGCCCCAGCATTTT.

J is TRBJ1-1 and V is TRBV6-5, with no clear D. V lost 6 bases and J 0 bases, leaving 14 bases between the germline ends. The CDR3 contains 15 residues. Germline CDR1 and CDR2: MNHEY and SVGAGI. CDR3 nucleotide sequence: TGTGCCAGCAGCTGGGATACCAGAGTGAACACTGAAGCTTTCTTT. Protein product: CASSWDTRVNTEAFF.

The V and J genes are TRBV6-5 and TRBJ1-1; D unresolved. Trimming stripped 0 bases from V and 2 bases from J, with 10 bases between. CDR1 MNHEY and CDR2 SVGAGI come from the germline V gene. This CDR3 has 15 amino acids. CDR3: CASSYSEDPNTEAFF. CDR3 nucleotide sequence: TGTGCCAGCAGTTACTCTGAGGATCCTAACACTGAAGCTTTCTTT.

The chain links TRBV4-1 to TRBJ2-5, with D possibly matching TRBD1 (6 bases). The V end lost 3 bases, the J end lost 10 bases, and 18 bases lay between the germline ends. This CDR3 is 14 amino acids long. Germline assignment: CDR1 MGHRA and CDR2 YSYEKL. The CDR3 DNA reads TGCGCCAGCAGCCACGTAAGCCACAGGGTCGGCCAGTACTTC. It codes for CASSHVSHRVGQYF.

This clone appeared once. The chain uses TRBV7-2 and TRBJ2-1, with 8 bases that match TRBD2. The CDR3 covers 17 residues. V gave up 6 bases and J gave up 4 bases; unmatched junction bases: 14. Germline assignment: CDR1 SGHTA and CDR2 FQGNSA. This CDR3 is CASSVLAGNEGYNEQFF. The CDR3 DNA is TGTGCCAGCAGTGTATTAGCGGGAAATGAAGGATACAATGAGCAGTTCTTC.

The V call is TRBV15, the J call TRBJ1-2, with a tentative D call TRBD1 (5 bases). Germline CDR1 is LNHNV and CDR2 is YYDKDF (reference sequence). The CDR3 is made up of 16 amino acids. The V end lost 1 base, the J end lost 1 base, and 13 bases lay between the germline ends. CDR3 sequence (DNA): TGTGCCACCAGCAGAGCGACGCAGGGCCTTAACTATGGCTACACCTTC. Its protein product is CATSRATQGLNYGYTF.

The CDR3 DNA reads as TGTGCCAGCAGTTACAGGGTCCCGGTGGGGAACACTGAAGCTTTCTTT. Translation gives CASSYRVPVGNTEAFF. The gene calls are TRBV6-5 and TRBJ1-1; no clear D. The V and J ends lost 2 bases and 1 base respectively, with 14 bases between them. Germline V lookup: CDR1 MNHEY, CDR2 SVGAGI. The CDR3 is 16 residues long.

V and J are TRBV29-1 and TRBJ1-1, with a possible D match to TRBD1 (5 bases). Germline CDR1 is SQVTM and CDR2 is ANQGSEA. The CDR3 spans 13 residues. Deletions cut 3 bases from V and 1 base from J, with 9 bases between. The CDR3 nucleotides read TGCAGCGTTGAGCGACAGCCGAACACTGAAGCTTTCTTT. It translates to CSVERQPNTEAFF.

The chain has TRBV6-2 or TRBV6-3 and TRBJ1-5, with a weak D call TRBD1 (6 bases). Germline V CDR1 and CDR2: MNHEY, SVGEGT. V was pared by 0 bases and J by 2 bases, with 14 bases between. The CDR3 contains 17 residues. Written as DNA, the CDR3 is TGTGCCAGCAGTTACTCTGAAGTAGGGGGGCGCAATCAGCCCCAGCATTTT. Its translation: CASSYSEVGGRNQPQHF.

The V call is TRBV19, the J call TRBJ1-1; maybe TRBD1 (5 bases). The germline V gene encodes CDR1 LNHDA and CDR2 SQIVND (reference sequence). Trimming stripped 0 bases from V and 4 bases from J, with 18 bases between. The CDR3 contains 17 residues. This chain's CDR3 is CASSIDGREGLSTEAFF. CDR3 sequence (DNA): TGTGCCAGTAGTATAGACGGCAGGGAAGGCCTTTCCACTGAAGCTTTCTTT. Filled out from reference TRBV19 and TRBJ1-1, the complete variable domain reads DGGITQSPKYLFRKEGQNVTLSCEQNLNHDAMYWYRQDPGQGLRLIYYSQIVNDFQKGDIAEGYSVSREKKESFPLTVTSAQKNPTAFYLCASSIDGREGLSTEAFFGQGTRLTVV.

This CDR3 reads CASQEPGRNTEAFF. The CDR3 DNA reads TGTGCCAGCCAAGAGCCCGGACGGAACACTGAAGCTTTCTTT. The chain links TRBV6-5 to TRBJ1-1, with D hard to call. The CDR3 has 14 amino acids. Germline CDR1 is MNHEY and CDR2 is SVGAGI. Trimming removed 8 bases from V and 1 base from J, with 14 bases in between.

The V and J genes are TRBV30 and TRBJ2-7; TRBD1 is a possible D gene (6 bases). The CDR3 consists of 13 residues. Trimming removed 3 bases from V and 2 bases from J, with 11 bases in between. CDR1 is GTSNPN and CDR2 is SVGIG in the germline V gene (reference sequence). CDR3 sequence (DNA): TGTGCCTGGAGGGGGACACTCACCTACGAGCAGTACTTC. Translating it yields CAWRGTLTYEQYF.

The chain couples TRBV27 to TRBJ1-2; a possible D gene is TRBD1 (5 bases). The CDR3 spans 14 residues. The germline V gene encodes CDR1 MNHEY and CDR2 SMNVEV (reference sequence). V lost 7 bases and J lost 2, with 14 bases in between. The CDR3 sequence is CASMGLNRNYGYTF. CDR3 coding DNA: TGTGCCAGCATGGGGCTGAACCGCAACTATGGCTACACCTTC.

V usage is TRBV11-3 and J usage is TRBJ2-5; 7 nucleotides match TRBD2. CDR3 length: 15 residues. V shed 1 base, J shed 5 bases, and the junction held 7 bases outside the gene matches. Germline assignment: CDR1 SGHNT and CDR2 YENEEA. The CDR3 reads CASSLGREVGETQYF. DNA of the CDR3: TGTGCCAGCAGCTTAGGACGGGAGGTGGGGGAGACCCAGTACTTC.